This T cell receptor beta chain is from a study of blood T cell repertoires in COVID-19. Per the authors' pipeline: Counts of nucleated cells, estimated from reference gene primer amplification, were obtained. Assay: immunoSEQ multiplex PCR; the TCRdb copy retains only in-frame clones and omits some. V and J calls and clone size come straight from that table; D and trimming were deduced from the DNA. This table holds a few hundred thousand clones, 88% found once. The CDR3 length is 14 residues. Germline CDR1 is MNHNY and CDR2 is SVGAGI (reference sequence). With 2 bases clipped from V and 3 bases from J, the junction kept 0 bases outside the gene matches.

The TCR comes from a woman aged 50 to 60 who had recovered from COVID-19. Sample: PBMCs or T cells enriched from blood (not recorded which). The chain carries TRBV6-6 and TRBJ1-4; TRBD1 agrees at 7 bases. In DNA form, the CDR3 reads TGTGCCAGCAGTTACCAGGGGGCTAATGAAAAACTGTTTTTT. It translates to CASSYQGANEKLFF.